The clone carrying this T cell receptor (beta chain) was seen a few times. The data derive from a study of blood T cell repertoires in COVID-19. About the study: Samples taken during acute and convalescent COVID-19 were collected in the United States, Italy and Spain. PBMCs, B-cell-depleted T cells, or T cells were the source of the cDNA or gDNA that made up the material.

Per the authors' pipeline: Researchers report that nucleated cell counts were estimated from reference gene primer amplification. Repertoires were generated with immunoSEQ multiplex PCR, while TCRdb's copy carries only in-frame clones and drops some. The D gene and trimming were derived from the DNA, and the V and J assignments and clone size from that table. The data contain 35,000 to 45,000 clones, over 60% of them seen just once; the ten biggest clones take up roughly 2%. V shed 4 bases and J 6 bases; nucleotides not matched to a gene: 7. CDR3 length equals 16 residues. Germline CDR1 is SGHTS and CDR2 is YDEGEE.

The receptor was derived from a man aged 60 to 69 with active COVID-19. This chain links TRBV5-8 with TRBJ2-3, with 14 positions matching TRBD2. The sequencing sample was made of peripheral blood. The CDR3 DNA follows: TGTGCCAGCAGCCCCCGGACTAGCGGGAGGTTGGATACGCAGTATTTT. This translates into CASSPRTSGRLDTQYF.